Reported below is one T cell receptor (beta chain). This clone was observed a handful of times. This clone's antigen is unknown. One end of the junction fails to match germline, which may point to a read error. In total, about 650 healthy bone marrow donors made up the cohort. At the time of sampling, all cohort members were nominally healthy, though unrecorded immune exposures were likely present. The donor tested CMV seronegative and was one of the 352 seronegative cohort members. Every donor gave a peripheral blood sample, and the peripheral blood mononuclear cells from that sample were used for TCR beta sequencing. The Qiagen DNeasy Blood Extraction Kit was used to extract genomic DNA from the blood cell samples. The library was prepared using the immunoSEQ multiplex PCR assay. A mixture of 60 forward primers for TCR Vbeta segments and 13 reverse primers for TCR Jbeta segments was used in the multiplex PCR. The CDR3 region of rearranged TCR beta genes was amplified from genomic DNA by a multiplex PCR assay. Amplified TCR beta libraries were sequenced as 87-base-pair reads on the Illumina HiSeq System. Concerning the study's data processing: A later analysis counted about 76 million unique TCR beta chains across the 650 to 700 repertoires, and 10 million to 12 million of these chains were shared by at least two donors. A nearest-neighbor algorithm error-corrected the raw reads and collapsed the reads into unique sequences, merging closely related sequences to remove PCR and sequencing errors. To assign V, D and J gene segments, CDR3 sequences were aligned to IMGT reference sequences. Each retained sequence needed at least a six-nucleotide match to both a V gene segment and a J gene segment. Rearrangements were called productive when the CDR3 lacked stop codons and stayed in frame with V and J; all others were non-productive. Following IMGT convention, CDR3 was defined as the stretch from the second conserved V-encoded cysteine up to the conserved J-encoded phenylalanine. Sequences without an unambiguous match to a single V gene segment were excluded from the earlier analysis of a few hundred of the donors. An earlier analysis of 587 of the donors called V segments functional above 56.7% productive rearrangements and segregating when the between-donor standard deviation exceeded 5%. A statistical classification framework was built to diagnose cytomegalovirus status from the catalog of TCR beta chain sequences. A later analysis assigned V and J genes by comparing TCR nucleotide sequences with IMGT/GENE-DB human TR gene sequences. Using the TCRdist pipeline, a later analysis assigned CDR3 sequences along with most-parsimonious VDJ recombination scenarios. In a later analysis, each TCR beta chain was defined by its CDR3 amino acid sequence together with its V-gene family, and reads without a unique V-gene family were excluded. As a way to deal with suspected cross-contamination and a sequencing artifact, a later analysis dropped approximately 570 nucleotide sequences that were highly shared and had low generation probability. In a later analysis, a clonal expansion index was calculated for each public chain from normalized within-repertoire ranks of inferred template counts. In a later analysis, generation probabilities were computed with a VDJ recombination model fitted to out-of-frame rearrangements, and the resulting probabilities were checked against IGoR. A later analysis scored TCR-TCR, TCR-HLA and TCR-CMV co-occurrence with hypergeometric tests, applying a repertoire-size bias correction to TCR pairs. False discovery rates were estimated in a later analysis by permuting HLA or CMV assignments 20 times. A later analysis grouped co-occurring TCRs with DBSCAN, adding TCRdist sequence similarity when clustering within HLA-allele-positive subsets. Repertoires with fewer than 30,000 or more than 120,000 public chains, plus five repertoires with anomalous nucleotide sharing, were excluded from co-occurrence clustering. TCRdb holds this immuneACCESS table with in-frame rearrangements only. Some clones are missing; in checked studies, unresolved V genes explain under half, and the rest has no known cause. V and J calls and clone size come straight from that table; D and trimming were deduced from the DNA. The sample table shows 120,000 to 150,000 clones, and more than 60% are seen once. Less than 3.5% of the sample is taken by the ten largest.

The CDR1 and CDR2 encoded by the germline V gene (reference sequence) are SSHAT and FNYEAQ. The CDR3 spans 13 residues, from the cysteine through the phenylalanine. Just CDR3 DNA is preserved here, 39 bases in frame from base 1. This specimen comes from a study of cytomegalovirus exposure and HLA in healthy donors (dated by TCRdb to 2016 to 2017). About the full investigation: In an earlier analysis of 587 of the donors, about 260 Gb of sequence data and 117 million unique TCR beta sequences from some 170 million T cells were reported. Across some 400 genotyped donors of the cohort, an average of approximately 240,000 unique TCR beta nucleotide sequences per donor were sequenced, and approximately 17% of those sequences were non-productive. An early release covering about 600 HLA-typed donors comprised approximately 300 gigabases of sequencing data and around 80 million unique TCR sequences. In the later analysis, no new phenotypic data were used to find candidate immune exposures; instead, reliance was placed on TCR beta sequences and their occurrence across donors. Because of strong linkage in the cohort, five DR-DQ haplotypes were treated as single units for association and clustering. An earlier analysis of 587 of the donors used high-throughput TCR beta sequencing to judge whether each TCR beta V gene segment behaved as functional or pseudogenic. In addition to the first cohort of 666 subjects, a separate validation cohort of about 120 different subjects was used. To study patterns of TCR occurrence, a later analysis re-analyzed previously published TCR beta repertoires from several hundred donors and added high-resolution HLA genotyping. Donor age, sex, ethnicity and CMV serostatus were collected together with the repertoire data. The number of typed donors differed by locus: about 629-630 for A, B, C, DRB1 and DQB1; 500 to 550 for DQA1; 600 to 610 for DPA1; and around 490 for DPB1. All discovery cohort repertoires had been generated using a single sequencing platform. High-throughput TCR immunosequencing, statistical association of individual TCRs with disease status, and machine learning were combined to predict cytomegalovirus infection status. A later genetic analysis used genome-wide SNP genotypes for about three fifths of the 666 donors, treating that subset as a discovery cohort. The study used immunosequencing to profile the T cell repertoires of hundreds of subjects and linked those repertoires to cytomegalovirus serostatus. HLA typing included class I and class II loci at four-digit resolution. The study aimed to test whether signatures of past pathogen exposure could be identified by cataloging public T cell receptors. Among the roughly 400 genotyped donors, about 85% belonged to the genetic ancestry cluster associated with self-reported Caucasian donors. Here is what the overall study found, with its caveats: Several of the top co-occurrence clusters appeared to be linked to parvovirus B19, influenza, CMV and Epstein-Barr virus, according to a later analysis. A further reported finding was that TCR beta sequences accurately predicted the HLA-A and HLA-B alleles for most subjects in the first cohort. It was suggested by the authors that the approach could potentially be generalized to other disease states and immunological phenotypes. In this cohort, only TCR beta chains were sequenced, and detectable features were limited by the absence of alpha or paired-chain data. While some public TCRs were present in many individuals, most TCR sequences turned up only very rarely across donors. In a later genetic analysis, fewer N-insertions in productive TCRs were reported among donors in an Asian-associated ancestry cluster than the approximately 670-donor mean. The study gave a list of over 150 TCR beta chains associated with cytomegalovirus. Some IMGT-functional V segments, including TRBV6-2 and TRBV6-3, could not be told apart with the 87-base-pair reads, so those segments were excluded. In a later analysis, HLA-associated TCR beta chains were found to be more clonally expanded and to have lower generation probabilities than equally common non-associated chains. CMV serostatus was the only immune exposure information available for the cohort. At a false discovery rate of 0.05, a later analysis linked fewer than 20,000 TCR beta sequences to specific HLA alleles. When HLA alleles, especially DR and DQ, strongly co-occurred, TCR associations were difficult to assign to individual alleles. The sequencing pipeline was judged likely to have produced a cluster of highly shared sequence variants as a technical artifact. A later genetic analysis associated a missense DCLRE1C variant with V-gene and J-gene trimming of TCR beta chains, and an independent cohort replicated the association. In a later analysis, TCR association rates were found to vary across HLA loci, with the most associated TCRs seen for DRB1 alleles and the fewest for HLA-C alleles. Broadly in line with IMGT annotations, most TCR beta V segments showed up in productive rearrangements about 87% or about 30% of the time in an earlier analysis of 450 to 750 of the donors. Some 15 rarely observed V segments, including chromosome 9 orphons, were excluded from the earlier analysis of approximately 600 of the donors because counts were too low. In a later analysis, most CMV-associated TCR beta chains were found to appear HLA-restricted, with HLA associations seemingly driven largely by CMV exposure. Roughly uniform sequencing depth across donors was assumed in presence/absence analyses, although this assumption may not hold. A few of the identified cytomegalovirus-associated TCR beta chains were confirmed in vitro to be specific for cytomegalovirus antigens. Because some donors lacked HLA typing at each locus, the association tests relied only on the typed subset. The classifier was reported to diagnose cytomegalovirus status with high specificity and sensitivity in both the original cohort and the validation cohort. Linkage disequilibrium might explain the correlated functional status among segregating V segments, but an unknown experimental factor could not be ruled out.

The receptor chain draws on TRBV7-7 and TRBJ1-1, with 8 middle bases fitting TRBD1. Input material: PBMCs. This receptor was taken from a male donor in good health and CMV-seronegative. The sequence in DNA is TGTGCTAGCAGCTCCGACAGGGGCACTGAAGCTTTCTTT. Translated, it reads CASSSDRGTEAFF.